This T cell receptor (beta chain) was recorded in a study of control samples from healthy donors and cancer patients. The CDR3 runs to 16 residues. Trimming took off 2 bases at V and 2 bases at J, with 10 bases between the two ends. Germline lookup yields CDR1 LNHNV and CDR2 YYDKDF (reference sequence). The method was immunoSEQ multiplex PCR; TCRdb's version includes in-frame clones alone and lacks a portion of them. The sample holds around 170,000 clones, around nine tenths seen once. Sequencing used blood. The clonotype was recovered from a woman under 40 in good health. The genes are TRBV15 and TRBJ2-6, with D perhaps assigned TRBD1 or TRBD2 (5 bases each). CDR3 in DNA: TGTGCCACCAGCAGACCCTGGGGGACTGGGGCCAACGTCCTGACTTTC. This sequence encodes CATSRPWGTGANVLTF.